This T cell receptor beta chain comes out of a study of T-cell reconstitution after alpha-beta-depleted transplantation in children. This clonotype was observed a few times. Its specificity is unknown. TCRbeta library preparation incorporated unique molecular identifiers. TCRdb processed the PCR reads anew with MiXCR; each CDR3 protein has one entry. The sample holds some 460,000 distinct CDR3 sequences, roughly 15% seen once. V was cut by 1 base and J by 10 bases, with 15 bases left in between. The CDR3 is 14 amino acids. CDR1 and CDR2 (germline): KGHDR, SFDVKD. Notes on the study in general: Roughly two months post-transplant, alpha-beta T cells reportedly originated from several hundred graft clones that had expanded.

The chain joins TRBV24-1 to TRBJ1-1; D gene unclear. Sequencing was performed on PBMCs, mostly from graft donor cells, taken 360 days after TCRalphabeta/CD19-depleted stem cell transplant. This receptor was obtained from a boy under two years old who had a stem cell transplant for Wiskott-Aldrich syndrome, so the T cells may come from the graft donor. The CDR3 sequence is CATSDFRSSLGAFF. The CDR3, as DNA: TGTGCCACCAGTGATTTCCGATCCTCTCTAGGAGCTTTCTTT.